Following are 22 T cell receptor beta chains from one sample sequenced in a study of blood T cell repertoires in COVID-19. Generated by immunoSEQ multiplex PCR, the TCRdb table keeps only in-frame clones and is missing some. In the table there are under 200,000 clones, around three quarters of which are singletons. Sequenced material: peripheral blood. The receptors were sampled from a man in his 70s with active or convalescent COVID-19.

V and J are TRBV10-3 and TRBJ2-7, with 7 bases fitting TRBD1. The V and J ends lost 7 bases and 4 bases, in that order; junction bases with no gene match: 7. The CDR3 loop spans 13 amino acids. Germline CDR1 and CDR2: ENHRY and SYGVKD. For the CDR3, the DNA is TGTGCCATCAAAGACAGGGTTCAATACGAGCAGTACTTC. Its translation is CAIKDRVQYEQYF.

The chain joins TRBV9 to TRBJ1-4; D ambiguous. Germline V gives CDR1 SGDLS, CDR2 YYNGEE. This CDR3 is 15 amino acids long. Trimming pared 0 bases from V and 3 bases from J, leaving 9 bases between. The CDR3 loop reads CASSVDVAPNEKLFF. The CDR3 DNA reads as TGTGCCAGCAGCGTAGATGTAGCGCCTAATGAAAAACTGTTTTTT.

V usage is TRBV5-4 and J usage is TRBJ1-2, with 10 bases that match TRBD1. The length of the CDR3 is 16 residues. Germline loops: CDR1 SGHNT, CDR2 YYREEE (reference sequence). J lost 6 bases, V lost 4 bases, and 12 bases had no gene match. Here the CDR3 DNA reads TGTGCCAGCAGCCCCCAAGGGGGACAGGGGTGGGATGGCTACACCTTC. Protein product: CASSPQGGQGWDGYTF.

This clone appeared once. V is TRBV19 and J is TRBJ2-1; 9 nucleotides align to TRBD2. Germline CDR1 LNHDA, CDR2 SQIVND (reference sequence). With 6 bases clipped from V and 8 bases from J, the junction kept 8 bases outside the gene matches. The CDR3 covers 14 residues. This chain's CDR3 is CASRLAGESDEQFF. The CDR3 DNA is TGTGCCAGTAGGTTAGCGGGAGAGTCGGATGAGCAGTTCTTC.

The CDR3: CASSRSTASGNTIYF. The CDR3 DNA reads TGCGCCAGCAGCCGATCGACAGCCTCTGGAAACACCATATATTTT. The rearrangement joins TRBV4-1 to TRBJ1-3; maybe TRBD1 (5 bases). Germline values: CDR1 MGHRA, CDR2 YSYEKL. V was trimmed by 4 bases and J by 0 bases, leaving 10 bases between them. The CDR3 covers 15 residues.

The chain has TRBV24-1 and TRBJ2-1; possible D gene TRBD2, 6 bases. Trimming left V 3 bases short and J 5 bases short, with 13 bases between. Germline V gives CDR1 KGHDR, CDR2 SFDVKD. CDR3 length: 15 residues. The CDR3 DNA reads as TGTGCCACCAGTGATGGCTTGACTAGAAACAATGAGCAGTTCTTC. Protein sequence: CATSDGLTRNNEQFF.

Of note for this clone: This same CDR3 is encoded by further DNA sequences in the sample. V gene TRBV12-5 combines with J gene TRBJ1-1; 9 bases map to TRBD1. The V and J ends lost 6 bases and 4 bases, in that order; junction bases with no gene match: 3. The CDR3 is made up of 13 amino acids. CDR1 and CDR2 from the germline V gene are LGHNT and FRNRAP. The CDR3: CASGLTGGTEAFF. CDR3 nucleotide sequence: TGTGCTAGTGGCCTGACAGGGGGCACTGAAGCTTTCTTT.

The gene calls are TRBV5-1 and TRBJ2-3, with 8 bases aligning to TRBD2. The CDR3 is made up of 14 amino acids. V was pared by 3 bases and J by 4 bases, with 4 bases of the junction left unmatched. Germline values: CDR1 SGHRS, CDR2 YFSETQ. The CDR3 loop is CASSYGAGADTQYF. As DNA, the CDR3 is TGCGCCAGCAGCTACGGAGCGGGAGCAGATACGCAGTATTTT.

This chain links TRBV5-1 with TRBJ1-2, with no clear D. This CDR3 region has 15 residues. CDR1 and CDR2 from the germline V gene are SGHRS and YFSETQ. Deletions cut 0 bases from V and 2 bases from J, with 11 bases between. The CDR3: CASSLGLDGNYGYTF. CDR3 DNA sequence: TGCGCCAGCAGCTTGGGTCTTGACGGGAACTATGGCTACACCTTC.

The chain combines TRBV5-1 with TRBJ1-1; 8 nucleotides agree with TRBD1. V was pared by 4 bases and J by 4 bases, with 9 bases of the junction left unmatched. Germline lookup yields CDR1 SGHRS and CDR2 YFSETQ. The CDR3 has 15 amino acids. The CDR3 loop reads CASSQIGQGATEAFF. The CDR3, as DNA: TGCGCCAGCAGCCAAATCGGACAGGGAGCCACTGAAGCTTTCTTT.

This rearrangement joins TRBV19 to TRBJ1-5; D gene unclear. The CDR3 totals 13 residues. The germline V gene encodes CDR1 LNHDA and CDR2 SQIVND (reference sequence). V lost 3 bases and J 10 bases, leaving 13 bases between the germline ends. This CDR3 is CASSIADISPQHF. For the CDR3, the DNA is TGTGCCAGTAGTATCGCGGATATCAGCCCCCAGCATTTT.

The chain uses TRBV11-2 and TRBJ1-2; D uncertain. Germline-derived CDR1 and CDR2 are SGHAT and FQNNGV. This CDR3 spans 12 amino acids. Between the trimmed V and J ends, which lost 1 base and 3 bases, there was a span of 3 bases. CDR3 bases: TGTGCCAGCAGCTTAGGAGACTATGGCTACACCTTC. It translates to CASSLGDYGYTF.

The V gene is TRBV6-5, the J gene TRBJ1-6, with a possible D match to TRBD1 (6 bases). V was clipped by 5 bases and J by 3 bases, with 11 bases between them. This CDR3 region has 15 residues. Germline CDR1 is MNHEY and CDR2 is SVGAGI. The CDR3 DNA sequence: TGTGCCAGCAGTCTAGGACAGTTCTATAATTCACCCCTCCACTTT. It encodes CASSLGQFYNSPLHF.

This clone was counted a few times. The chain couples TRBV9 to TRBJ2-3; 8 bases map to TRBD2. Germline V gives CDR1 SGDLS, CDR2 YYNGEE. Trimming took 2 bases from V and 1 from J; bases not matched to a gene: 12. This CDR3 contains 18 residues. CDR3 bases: TGTGCCAGCAGCGTCGGACTAGCTAGAGCCTTTCGCACAGATACGCAGTATTTT. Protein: CASSVGLARAFRTDTQYF.

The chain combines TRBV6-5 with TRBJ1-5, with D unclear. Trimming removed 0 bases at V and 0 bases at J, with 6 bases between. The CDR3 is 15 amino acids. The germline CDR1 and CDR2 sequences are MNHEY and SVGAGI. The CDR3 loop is CASSYSRYSNQPQHF. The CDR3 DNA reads TGTGCCAGCAGTTACTCCAGGTATAGCAATCAGCCCCAGCATTTT.

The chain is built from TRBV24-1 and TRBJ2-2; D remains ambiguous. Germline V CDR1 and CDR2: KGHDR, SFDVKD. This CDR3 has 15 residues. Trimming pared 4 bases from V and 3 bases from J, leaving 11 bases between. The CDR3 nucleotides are TGTGCCACCAGTGAAGCGTCGGGTGACACCGGGGAGCTGTTTTTT. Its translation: CATSEASGDTGELFF.

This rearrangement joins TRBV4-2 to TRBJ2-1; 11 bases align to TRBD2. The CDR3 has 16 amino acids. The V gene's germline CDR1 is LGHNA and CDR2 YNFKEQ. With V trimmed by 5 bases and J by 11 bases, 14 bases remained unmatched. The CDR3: CASSAPGTSGGGQQFF. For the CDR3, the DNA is TGTGCCAGCAGCGCGCCCGGGACTAGCGGAGGAGGCCAGCAGTTCTTC.

The chain's CDR3 is CASSESQGARKNEQYF. The DNA of the CDR3 is TGCGCCAGCAGTGAGTCTCAGGGGGCGCGAAAAAACGAGCAGTACTTC. This sequence joins TRBV10-1 and TRBJ2-7; TRBD1 agrees at 8 bases. V lost 0 bases to trimming and J lost 5 bases; unmatched junction nucleotides: 9. The CDR3 runs 16 residues. CDR1 WNHNN and CDR2 SYGVQD come from the germline V gene (reference sequence).

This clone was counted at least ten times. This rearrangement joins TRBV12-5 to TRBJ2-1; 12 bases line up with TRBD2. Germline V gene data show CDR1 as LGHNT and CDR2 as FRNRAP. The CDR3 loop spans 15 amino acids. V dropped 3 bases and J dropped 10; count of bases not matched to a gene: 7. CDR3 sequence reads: CASGLSSGRAGEQFF. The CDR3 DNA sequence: TGTGCTAGTGGTTTATCTAGCGGGAGGGCCGGGGAGCAGTTCTTC.

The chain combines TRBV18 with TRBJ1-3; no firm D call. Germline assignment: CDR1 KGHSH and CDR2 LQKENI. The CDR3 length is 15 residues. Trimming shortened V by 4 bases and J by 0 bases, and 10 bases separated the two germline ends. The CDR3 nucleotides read TGTGCCAGCTCACAGGAGGCCTCCTCTGGAAACACCATATATTTT. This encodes CASSQEASSGNTIYF.

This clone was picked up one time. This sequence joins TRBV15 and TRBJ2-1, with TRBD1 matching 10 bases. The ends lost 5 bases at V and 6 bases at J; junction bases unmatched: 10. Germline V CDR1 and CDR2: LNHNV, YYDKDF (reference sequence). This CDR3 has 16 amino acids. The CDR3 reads CATSGVPGQGFNEQFF. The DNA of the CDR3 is TGTGCCACCAGCGGGGTCCCGGGACAGGGGTTCAATGAGCAGTTCTTC.

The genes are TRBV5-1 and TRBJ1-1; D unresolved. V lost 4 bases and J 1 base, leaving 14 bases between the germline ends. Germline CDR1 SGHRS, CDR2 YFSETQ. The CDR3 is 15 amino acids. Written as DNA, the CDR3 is TGCGCCAGCAGCCTTGGCCCATCGGGGAACACTGAAGCTTTCTTT. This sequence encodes CASSLGPSGNTEAFF.